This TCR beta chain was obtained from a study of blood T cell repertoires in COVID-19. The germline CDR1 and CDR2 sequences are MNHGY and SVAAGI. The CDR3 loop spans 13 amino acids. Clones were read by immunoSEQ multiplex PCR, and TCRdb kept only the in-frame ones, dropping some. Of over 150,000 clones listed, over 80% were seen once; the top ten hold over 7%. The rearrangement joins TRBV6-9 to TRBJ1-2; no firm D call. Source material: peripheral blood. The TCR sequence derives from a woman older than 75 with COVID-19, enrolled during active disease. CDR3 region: CTTRRDSNYGYTF. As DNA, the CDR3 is TGTACCACTAGGCGGGATTCTAACTATGGCTACACCTTC.